These 6 T cell receptor beta chains originate from one sample sequenced in a study of cytomegalovirus exposure and HLA in healthy donors. The PCR had 60 Vbeta and 13 Jbeta primers. Measured with immunoSEQ multiplex PCR; TCRdb has only the in-frame clones, and not every one. The table lists 110,000 to 150,000 clones, approximately 73% of them singletons. Material for sequencing was PBMCs. Receptors originate from a human donor in good health.

The chain is built from TRBV10-3 and TRBJ1-2; D perhaps matches TRBD1 (6 bases). Germline V gene data show CDR1 as ENHRY and CDR2 as SYGVKD. The CDR3 runs to 13 residues. Trimming cost V 2 bases and J 2 bases, with 6 bases left between them. Here the CDR3 DNA reads TGTGCCATCAGTGAGGGGACAAACTATGGCTACACCTTC. Amino acid sequence: CAISEGTNYGYTF.

The chain carries TRBV7-9 and TRBJ2-5, with a weak D call TRBD1 (6 bases). Trimming stripped 5 bases from V and 0 bases from J, with 7 bases between. CDR3 length: 13 residues. Germline lookup yields CDR1 SEHNR and CDR2 FQNEAQ (reference sequence). The DNA of the CDR3 is TGTGCCAGCAGCAGGGGGAACCAAGAGACCCAGTACTTC. This codes for CASSRGNQETQYF.

The chain uses TRBV6-5 and TRBJ1-1, with 7 bases matching TRBD1. This CDR3 spans 16 amino acids. CDR1 is MNHEY and CDR2 is SVGAGI in the germline V gene. Germline trimming cut 0 bases from V and 0 bases from J; bases unmatched to any gene: 4. The DNA for the CDR3 is TGTGCCAGCAGTTACTCGACCGGGACAGTGAACACTGAAGCTTTCTTT. This encodes CASSYSTGTVNTEAFF.

The rearrangement links TRBV25-1 to TRBJ2-5, with 10 bases that match TRBD1. J gave up 5 bases and V 7 bases, and 1 base lay outside the gene matches. The CDR3 length is 12 residues. Germline assignment: CDR1 MGHDK and CDR2 SYGVNS. The CDR3 DNA is TGTGCCAGCACGGGACAGGGGGAGACCCAGTACTTC. Amino acids: CASTGQGETQYF.

This clone was counted only a few times. The CDR3 sequence is CASSLLHGRGTGELFF. CDR3 nucleotide sequence: TGTGCCAGCAGCTTACTTCACGGGAGGGGCACCGGGGAGCTGTTTTTT. The V and J genes are TRBV11-2 and TRBJ2-2; 8 bases align to TRBD2. V gave up 2 bases and J gave up 4 bases; unmatched junction bases: 6. This CDR3 comprises 16 residues. CDR1 and CDR2 from the germline V gene are SGHAT and FQNNGV.

The chain combines TRBV2 with TRBJ2-1; maybe TRBD2 (5 bases). The germline CDR1 and CDR2 sequences are SNHLY and FYNNEI. V lost 3 bases, J lost 5 bases, and 11 bases lay in between. This CDR3 is built from 14 residues. This CDR3 reads CASSEEATNNEQFF. Written as DNA, the CDR3 is TGTGCCAGCAGTGAGGAAGCGACTAACAATGAGCAGTTCTTC. Using reference TRBV2 and TRBJ2-1 for the parts outside the CDR3, the full variable domain is EPEVTQTPSHQVTQMGQEVILRCVPISNHLYFYWYRQILGQKVEFLVSFYNNEISEKSEIFDDQFSVERPDGSNFTLKIRSTKLEDSAMYFCASSEEATNNEQFFGPGTRLTVL.